These T cell receptor beta chains were read from a single sample in a study of blood T cell repertoires in COVID-19. Profiling relied on immunoSEQ multiplex PCR, and the TCRdb table lists in-frame clones only, not all of them. Here the sample spans over 20,000 clones, 70% to 90% being singletons. Material for sequencing was peripheral blood. These receptors were obtained from a man in his 70s with acute or convalescent COVID-19. Both conserved end residues are part of each CDR3. Fields, in order: D gene, clone size, J gene, V gene, CDR3 protein, CDR3 DNA. A D gene is named only where the DNA matches it firmly. Clone size is shown for a subset of rows, as once, few, many or a class of expanded clone.

d_call: TRBD2
clone_size: NA
j_call: TRBJ2-2
v_call: TRBV29-1
cdr3_aa: CSVRGGGDTGELFF
cdr3_nt: TGCAGCGTCCGGGGGGGAGGGGACACCGGGGAGCTGTTTTTT

d_call: NA
clone_size: NA
j_call: TRBJ2-7
v_call: TRBV19
cdr3_aa: CASRRRASDSYEQYF
cdr3_nt: TGTGCCAGTCGACGACGGGCTAGCGACTCCTACGAGCAGTACTTC

d_call: NA
clone_size: NA
j_call: TRBJ1-1
v_call: TRBV12-3/TRBV12-4
cdr3_aa: CASTNVAEAFF
cdr3_nt: TGTGCCAGCACTAACGTTGCTGAAGCTTTCTTT

d_call: TRBD1
clone_size: NA
j_call: TRBJ1-5
v_call: TRBV5-1
cdr3_aa: CASSSDRGNQPQHF
cdr3_nt: TGCGCCAGCAGCTCGGACAGGGGCAATCAGCCCCAGCATTTT

d_call: NA
clone_size: NA
j_call: TRBJ2-7
v_call: TRBV2
cdr3_aa: CASSEDPPLTSFLWQYF
cdr3_nt: TGTGCCAGCAGTGAAGATCCCCCCCTCACTAGCTTTTTATGGCAGTACTTC

d_call: NA
clone_size: NA
j_call: TRBJ2-7
v_call: TRBV2
cdr3_aa: CASSEAQSGAQYF
cdr3_nt: TGTGCCAGCAGTGAAGCGCAATCTGGGGCCCAATACTTC

d_call: TRBD1
clone_size: NA
j_call: TRBJ1-5
v_call: TRBV18
cdr3_aa: CASSPPGQGRGQPQHF
cdr3_nt: TGTGCCAGCTCACCACCTGGACAGGGAAGGGGTCAGCCCCAGCATTTT

d_call: NA
clone_size: NA
j_call: TRBJ1-5
v_call: TRBV10-3
cdr3_aa: CAISDSQGTGNQPQHF
cdr3_nt: TGTGCCATCAGTGACAGTCAGGGTACGGGCAATCAGCCCCAGCATTTT

d_call: NA
clone_size: NA
j_call: TRBJ1-2
v_call: TRBV18
cdr3_aa: CASPPSPGFNYGYTF
cdr3_nt: TGTGCCAGCCCACCAAGTCCGGGGTTCAACTATGGCTACACCTTC

d_call: TRBD1
clone_size: NA
j_call: TRBJ2-3
v_call: TRBV4-2
cdr3_aa: CASSQWTGDTDTQYF
cdr3_nt: TGTGCCAGCAGCCAGTGGACAGGGGACACAGATACGCAGTATTTT

d_call: NA
clone_size: NA
j_call: TRBJ2-7
v_call: TRBV4-3
cdr3_aa: CASSQDFGTAKAYEQYF
cdr3_nt: TGCGCCAGCAGCCAAGATTTTGGGACTGCTAAGGCCTACGAGCAGTACTTC

d_call: TRBD1
clone_size: NA
j_call: TRBJ2-2
v_call: TRBV27
cdr3_aa: CASHPGGQGAGTGELFF
cdr3_nt: TGTGCCAGCCACCCGGGGGGACAGGGGGCGGGCACCGGGGAGCTGTTTTTT

d_call: NA
clone_size: NA
j_call: TRBJ1-2
v_call: TRBV25-1
cdr3_aa: CASSSNLQNEGYTF
cdr3_nt: TGTGCCAGCAGTTCAAATCTACAGAACGAGGGCTACACCTTC

d_call: NA
clone_size: NA
j_call: TRBJ2-5
v_call: TRBV20-1
cdr3_aa: CSAPVQETQYF
cdr3_nt: TGCAGTGCTCCAGTTCAAGAGACCCAGTACTTC

d_call: NA
clone_size: NA
j_call: TRBJ2-5
v_call: TRBV7-9
cdr3_aa: CASSLLDGIQETQYF
cdr3_nt: TGTGCCAGCAGCTTATTAGATGGTATCCAAGAGACCCAGTACTTC

d_call: TRBD1
clone_size: NA
j_call: TRBJ2-7
v_call: TRBV5-5
cdr3_aa: CASSLRPGQGLHEQYF
cdr3_nt: TGTGCCAGCAGCTTACGACCGGGACAGGGGCTCCACGAGCAGTACTTC

d_call: NA
clone_size: NA
j_call: TRBJ1-4
v_call: TRBV28
cdr3_aa: CASTDWGGPTNEKLFF
cdr3_nt: TGTGCCAGCACCGATTGGGGGGGACCAACTAATGAAAAACTGTTTTTT

d_call: NA
clone_size: NA
j_call: TRBJ2-3
v_call: TRBV4-2
cdr3_aa: CASSRGEISVDTQYF
cdr3_nt: TGTGCCAGCAGCCGGGGGGAGATTAGCGTTGATACGCAGTATTTT

d_call: TRBD2
clone_size: NA
j_call: TRBJ2-7
v_call: TRBV7-2
cdr3_aa: CASSPSPGGFYEQYF
cdr3_nt: TGTGCCAGCAGCCCAAGTCCGGGGGGATTCTACGAGCAGTACTTC

d_call: TRBD1
clone_size: NA
j_call: TRBJ1-4
v_call: TRBV7-9
cdr3_aa: CASSLRTGLATNEKLFF
cdr3_nt: TGTGCCAGCAGCTTAAGGACAGGACTCGCAACTAATGAAAAACTGTTTTTT

d_call: NA
clone_size: NA
j_call: TRBJ2-2
v_call: TRBV18
cdr3_aa: CASSPLVLGSANTGELFF
cdr3_nt: TGTGCCAGCTCACCCCTTGTTCTCGGGTCGGCGAACACCGGGGAGCTGTTTTTT

d_call: TRBD2
clone_size: NA
j_call: TRBJ2-5
v_call: TRBV4-1
cdr3_aa: CASSLRTSGSPAGDETQYF
cdr3_nt: TGCGCCAGCAGCCTTCGGACTAGCGGGAGCCCGGCGGGGGACGAGACCCAGTACTTC

d_call: NA
clone_size: few
j_call: TRBJ1-3
v_call: TRBV18
cdr3_aa: CASSPAQGSGNTIYF
cdr3_nt: TGTGCCAGCTCACCAGCCCAGGGCTCTGGAAACACCATATATTTT

d_call: TRBD1
clone_size: NA
j_call: TRBJ2-7
v_call: TRBV29-1
cdr3_aa: CSVDGSGTGGGHEQYF
cdr3_nt: TGCAGCGTTGATGGTTCCGGGACAGGGGGCGGCCACGAGCAGTACTTC

d_call: NA
clone_size: NA
j_call: TRBJ2-7
v_call: TRBV20-1
cdr3_aa: CSASPRTFTYEQYF
cdr3_nt: TGCAGTGCTAGTCCCCGGACTTTCACCTACGAGCAGTACTTC

d_call: NA
clone_size: NA
j_call: TRBJ1-2
v_call: TRBV2
cdr3_aa: CASSEYLPGGYTF
cdr3_nt: TGTGCCAGCAGTGAATATCTCCCAGGCGGCTACACCTTC

d_call: NA
clone_size: NA
j_call: TRBJ2-2
v_call: TRBV14
cdr3_aa: CASSRLTGAELSGELFF
cdr3_nt: TGTGCCAGCAGCCGCCTGACTGGAGCGGAACTCTCTGGGGAGCTGTTTTTT

d_call: NA
clone_size: NA
j_call: TRBJ1-2
v_call: TRBV20-1
cdr3_aa: CSASLNAGDNYGYTF
cdr3_nt: TGCAGTGCTAGTTTAAACGCGGGCGATAACTATGGCTACACCTTC

d_call: NA
clone_size: NA
j_call: TRBJ2-7
v_call: TRBV20-1
cdr3_aa: CSAREEREQYF
cdr3_nt: TGCAGTGCTAGGGAGGAGCGGGAGCAGTACTTC

d_call: TRBD1
clone_size: NA
j_call: TRBJ2-5
v_call: TRBV13
cdr3_aa: CASSLQGDLETQYF
cdr3_nt: TGTGCCAGCAGCTTACAGGGGGATCTAGAGACCCAGTACTTC

d_call: TRBD2
clone_size: NA
j_call: TRBJ2-7
v_call: TRBV18
cdr3_aa: CASSPAAGVHYEQYF
cdr3_nt: TGTGCCAGCTCACCAGCCGCGGGGGTGCACTACGAGCAGTACTTC

d_call: TRBD2
clone_size: once
j_call: TRBJ2-3
v_call: TRBV28
cdr3_aa: CATDTSGSGTDTQYF
cdr3_nt: TGTGCCACCGATACTAGCGGGAGTGGAACAGATACGCAGTATTTT

d_call: TRBD2
clone_size: NA
j_call: TRBJ2-3
v_call: TRBV5-4
cdr3_aa: CASSLTSGRTDTQYF
cdr3_nt: TGTGCCAGCAGCCTTACTAGCGGACGCACAGATACGCAGTATTTT

d_call: NA
clone_size: NA
j_call: TRBJ2-2
v_call: TRBV5-1
cdr3_aa: CASSLIPGKDTGELFF
cdr3_nt: TGCGCCAGCAGCTTAATCCCCGGGAAAGACACCGGGGAGCTGTTTTTT

d_call: TRBD1
clone_size: NA
j_call: TRBJ2-7
v_call: TRBV5-1
cdr3_aa: CASSLAQGTGGEQYF
cdr3_nt: TGCGCCAGCAGCTTGGCTCAAGGTACAGGGGGCGAGCAGTACTTC

d_call: NA
clone_size: few
j_call: TRBJ2-5
v_call: TRBV27
cdr3_aa: CASSFDSMQETQYF
cdr3_nt: TGTGCCAGCAGTTTTGACAGCATGCAAGAGACCCAGTACTTC

d_call: TRBD1
clone_size: few
j_call: TRBJ1-2
v_call: TRBV29-1
cdr3_aa: CSVPKQGLGGYTF
cdr3_nt: TGCAGCGTCCCTAAACAGGGGTTAGGTGGCTACACCTTC

d_call: TRBD2
clone_size: NA
j_call: TRBJ2-4
v_call: TRBV7-2
cdr3_aa: CASSLAFTGLAGDNIQYF
cdr3_nt: TGTGCCAGCAGCTTAGCGTTCACTGGACTAGCGGGAGATAACATTCAGTACTTC

d_call: NA
clone_size: NA
j_call: TRBJ2-2
v_call: TRBV4-1
cdr3_aa: CASSQGTVTGELFF
cdr3_nt: TGCGCCAGCAGCCAAGGCACTGTTACCGGGGAGCTGTTTTTT

d_call: NA
clone_size: NA
j_call: TRBJ2-4
v_call: TRBV5-1
cdr3_aa: CASYEGLAKNIQYF
cdr3_nt: TGCGCCAGCTATGAGGGATTGGCCAAAAACATTCAGTACTTC

d_call: TRBD2
clone_size: NA
j_call: TRBJ2-2
v_call: TRBV5-6
cdr3_aa: CASSFLLAGDPGGTGELFF
cdr3_nt: TGTGCCAGCAGCTTCTTACTAGCGGGAGATCCTGGTGGCACCGGGGAGCTGTTTTTT

d_call: NA
clone_size: once
j_call: TRBJ1-2
v_call: TRBV4-2
cdr3_aa: CASSPYQGSDGYTF
cdr3_nt: TGTGCCAGCAGCCCGTACCAGGGATCGGATGGCTACACCTTC

d_call: NA
clone_size: NA
j_call: TRBJ2-5
v_call: TRBV7-2
cdr3_aa: CASSLGTLGETQYF
cdr3_nt: TGTGCCAGCAGCCTAGGGACTCTCGGGGAGACCCAGTACTTC